The T cell receptor (beta chain) under discussion was sequenced for a study of blood T cell repertoires in COVID-19. CDR3 size: 16 residues. After removal of 4 bases from V and 0 bases from J, the junction contained 3 bases not matched to a gene. The germline gives CDR1 SGHRS, CDR2 YFSETQ. Original methodology: Amplified reference gene primers provided the basis for estimating nucleated cell counts. TCRdb keeps only in-frame clones here, not all; method: immunoSEQ multiplex PCR. The D gene and trimming were derived from the DNA, and the V and J assignments and clone size from that table. The sample gives roughly 160,000 clones, roughly 90% of which show up once; approximately 2% is in the top ten.

This receptor was identified in a man between 18 and 29 years old with acute or convalescent COVID-19. This chain links TRBV5-1 with TRBJ2-3, with 12 bases fitting TRBD2. The specimen was peripheral blood. The CDR3 here is CASSILAGGSTDTQYF. For the CDR3, the DNA is TGCGCCAGCAGCATCCTAGCGGGGGGGAGCACAGATACGCAGTATTTT.